This TCR beta chain emerged from a study of tumor-infiltrating lymphocytes in primary liver carcinoma. Joint extraction of RNA and DNA used 20-30 mg of bulk tissue that was unsorted. The patients presented with primary liver carcinoma, which was managed through surgical resection. Findings of the study overall: It was in tumors, not blood, that the top-250-clone fraction was significantly higher (p = 0.039).

This clonotype was seen repeatedly, ten times or more. No antigen is known for it. A constant-region primer primed TCR beta cDNA synthesis from 450 to 550 ng of total RNA. Construction of TCR beta libraries relied on three successive nested multiplex PCR rounds employing slightly modified ARM-PCR. Via MiXCR, TCRdb re-called the multiplex PCR reads, giving one row per CDR3 protein. Here the sample spans under 150,000 distinct CDR3 sequences, about two thirds being singletons. The sample consisted of tumor-adjacent normal liver tissue. The TCR was taken from a woman in her sixties with primary liver carcinoma and hepatitis B virus infection.

The CDR3 sequence: CASSPTGLAGRRWQYF. The CDR3 DNA is TGTGCCAGCAGCCCGACGGGACTAGCGGGGAGGCGATGGCAGTATTTT. The rearrangement joins TRBV11-2 to TRBJ2-3, with 13 nucleotides matching TRBD2. Germline V gene lookup returns CDR1 SGHAT and CDR2 FQNNGV. CDR3 length: 16 residues. With V trimmed by 5 bases and J by 11 bases, 13 bases remained unmatched.